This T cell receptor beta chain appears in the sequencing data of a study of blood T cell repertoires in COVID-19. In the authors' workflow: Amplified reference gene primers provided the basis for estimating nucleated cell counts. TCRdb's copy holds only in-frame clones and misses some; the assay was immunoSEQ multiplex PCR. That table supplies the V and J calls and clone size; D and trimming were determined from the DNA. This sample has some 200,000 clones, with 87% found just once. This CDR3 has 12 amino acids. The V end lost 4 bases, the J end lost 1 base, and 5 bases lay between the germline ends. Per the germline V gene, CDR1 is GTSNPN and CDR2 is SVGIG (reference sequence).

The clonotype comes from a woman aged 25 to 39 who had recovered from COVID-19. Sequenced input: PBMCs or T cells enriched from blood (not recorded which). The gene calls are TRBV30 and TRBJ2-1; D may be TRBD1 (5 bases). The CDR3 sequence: CAWTGSYNEQFF. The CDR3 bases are TGTGCCTGGACAGGGTCCTACAATGAGCAGTTCTTC.